One TCR beta chain is described in this entry. There is no known antigen for this receptor. Base-call qualities are not available, and no considerably larger clone is one nucleotide away. Library prep was done by the immunoSEQ multiplex PCR assay. What TCRdb holds here is the immuneACCESS table cut down to in-frame rearrangements. Part of the clones is not present; checked against another copy, under half of the missing clones reflect an unresolved V gene, and the others are unexplained. This sample is represented by some 700,000 clones; around 87% of them were singletons. The leading ten clones occupy 0.008% to 0.011% of the sample. Relative to germline, V is 5 bases shorter and J is 1 base shorter, with 15 bases between their ends. The germline V gene specifies MDHEN as CDR1 and SYDVKM as CDR2. From the cysteine up to the phenylalanine, the CDR3 has a length of 15 residues. Of the read, only the CDR3 DNA is kept; its 45 bases are in frame from base 1.

These data come from a study of shared T cell receptors in the human thymus (dated by TCRdb to the early 2020s). In terms of the full investigation: The study investigated the way shared, self-reactive T-cell receptor alpha chains are produced in the human thymus.

This sample also appeared in a second study, on human thymus T cells. According to the second study: The donors were immunologically healthy infants in Finland who had open corrective cardiac surgery for congenital heart defects. The thymus tissue came from surgical resects taken out during corrective cardiac surgery. V and J gene segment usage appeared biased in both thymic and peripheral blood repertoires. Highly overlapping thymic TCR repertoires among unrelated individuals were reported in the related research. The study characterized TCR alpha and beta repertoires from about 8 infant thymus samples and a few related peripheral blood samples. Donor ages ranging from about 6 to 250 days were recorded, and 5 or 6 male and two female infants were included in the cohort. Thymocytes were released mechanically from tissue and stored at -70 °C as pellets of 10-30 million cells. A QIAsymphony instrument was used to extract genomic DNA from the frozen cell pellets. Using the immunoSEQ multiplex PCR assay, the TCRB and TCRAD loci were amplified from a standardized quantity of quality-controlled genomic DNA. The amplicons covered the V(D)J region and were long enough to include the CDR3 and to identify the V and J genes. Amplicon sequencing was performed on an Illumina platform through the commercial immunoSEQ service. Primer bias and sequencing errors were corrected using previously described methods, and TCRAD and TCRB definitions followed the IMGT database. immunoSEQ Analyzer 3.0 and VDJTools were used for repertoire analysis, which covered basic statistics, V/J segment usage, diversity estimates, rarefaction and pairwise overlap. To estimate diversity, the Chao1, ChaoE, Efron-Thisted, Shannon and inverse Simpson indices were applied, and diversity was also estimated on datasets down-sampled to the smallest sample. Repertoire overlap was determined by strict matching of CDR3 nucleotide sequence, V gene and J gene, and Jaccard-based multidimensional scaling clustering was applied. On average, roughly 800,000 unique TCRB clonotypes were obtained from thymus samples, compared with some 84,000 from blood samples.

The clonotype comes from a boy younger than two with a congenital heart defect. Donor details come from another sample of the same person, matched by shared clones. The sequence joins TRBV28 to TRBJ2-7; the D gene is possibly TRBD2, with 5 bases matching. The sequencing input was thymocytes. The nucleotide sequence reads TGTGCCAGCAGTCAGCTCCCCGGGATATCCTACGAGCAGTACTTC. This sequence encodes CASSQLPGISYEQYF.